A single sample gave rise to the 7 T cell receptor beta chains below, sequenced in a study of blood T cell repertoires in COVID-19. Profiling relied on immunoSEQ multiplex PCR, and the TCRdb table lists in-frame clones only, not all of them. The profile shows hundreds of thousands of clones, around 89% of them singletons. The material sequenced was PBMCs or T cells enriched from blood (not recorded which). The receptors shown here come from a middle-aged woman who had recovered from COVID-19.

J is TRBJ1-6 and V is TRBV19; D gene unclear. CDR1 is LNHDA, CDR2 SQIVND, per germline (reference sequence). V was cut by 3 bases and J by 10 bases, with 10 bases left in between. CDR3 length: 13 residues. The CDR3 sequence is CASSINWESPLHF. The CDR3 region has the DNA TGTGCCAGTAGTATCAATTGGGAGTCACCCCTCCACTTT.

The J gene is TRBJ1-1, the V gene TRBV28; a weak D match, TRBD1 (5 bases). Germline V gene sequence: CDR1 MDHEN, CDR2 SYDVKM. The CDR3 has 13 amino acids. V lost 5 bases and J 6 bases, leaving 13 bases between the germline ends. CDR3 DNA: TGTGCCAGCAGTCCAGGGACTTACTCTGAAGCTTTCTTT. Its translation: CASSPGTYSEAFF.

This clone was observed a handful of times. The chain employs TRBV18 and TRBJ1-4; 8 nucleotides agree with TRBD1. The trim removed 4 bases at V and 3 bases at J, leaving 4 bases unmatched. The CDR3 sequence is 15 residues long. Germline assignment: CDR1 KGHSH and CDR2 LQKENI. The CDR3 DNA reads TGTGCCAGCTCACTTCAGGGGGCGGCTAATGAAAAACTGTTTTTT. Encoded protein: CASSLQGAANEKLFF.

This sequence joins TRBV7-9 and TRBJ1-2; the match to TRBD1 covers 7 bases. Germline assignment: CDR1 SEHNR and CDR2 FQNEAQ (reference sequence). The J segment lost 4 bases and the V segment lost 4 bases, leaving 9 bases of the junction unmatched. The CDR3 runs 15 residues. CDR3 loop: CASSSSTGYAYGYTF. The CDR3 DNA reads TGTGCCAGCAGCTCATCGACAGGGTATGCCTATGGCTACACCTTC. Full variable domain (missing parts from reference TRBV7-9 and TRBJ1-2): DTGVSQNPRHKITKRGQNVTFRCDPISEHNRLYWYRQTLGQGPEFLTYFQNEAQLEKSRLLSDRFSAERPKGSFSTLEIQRTEQGDSAMYLCASSSSTGYAYGYTFGSGTRLTVV.

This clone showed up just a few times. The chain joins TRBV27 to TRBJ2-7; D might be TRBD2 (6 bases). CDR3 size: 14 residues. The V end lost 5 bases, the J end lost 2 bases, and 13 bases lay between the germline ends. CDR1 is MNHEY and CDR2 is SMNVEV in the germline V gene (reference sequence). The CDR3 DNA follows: TGTGCCAGCAGTCCTCGCGGGGCTACCTACGAGCAGTACTTC. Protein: CASSPRGATYEQYF.

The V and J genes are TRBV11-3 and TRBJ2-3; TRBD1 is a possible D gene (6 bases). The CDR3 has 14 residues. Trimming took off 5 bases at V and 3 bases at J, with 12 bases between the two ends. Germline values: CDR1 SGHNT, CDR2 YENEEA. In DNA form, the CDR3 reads TGTGCCAGCAGCCTCTTGGACAGAACAGATACGCAGTATTTT. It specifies CASSLLDRTDTQYF. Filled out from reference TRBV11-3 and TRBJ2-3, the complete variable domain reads EAGVVQSPRYKIIEKKQPVAFWCNPISGHNTLYWYLQNLGQGPELLIRYENEEAVDDSQLPKDRFSAERLKGVDSTLKIQPAELGDSAVYLCASSLLDRTDTQYFGPGTRLTVL.

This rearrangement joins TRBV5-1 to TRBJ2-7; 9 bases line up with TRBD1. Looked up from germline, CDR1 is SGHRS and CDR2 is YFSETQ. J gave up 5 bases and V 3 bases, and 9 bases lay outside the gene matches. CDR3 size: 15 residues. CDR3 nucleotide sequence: TGCGCCAGCAGCTGGACCGGGACAGGGATTGACGAGCAGTACTTC. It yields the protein CASSWTGTGIDEQYF. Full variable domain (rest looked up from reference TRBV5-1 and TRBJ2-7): KAGVTQTPRYLIKTRGQQVTLSCSPISGHRSVSWYQQTPGQGLQFLFEYFSETQRNKGNFPGRFSGRQFSNSRSEMNVSTLELGDSALYLCASSWTGTGIDEQYFGPGTRLTVT.